This T cell receptor (beta chain) originates from a study of CDR3 diversity in severe acne (dated by TCRdb to the late 2010s). The CDR3 numbers 13 residues from cysteine through phenylalanine. CDR3 DNA only is kept here, 39 bases in frame from base 1. Reading the germline V gene (reference sequence) gives CDR1 SGHNT and CDR2 YYREEE. The V and J ends are trimmed by 10 bases and 4 bases, leaving 17 bases between them. With regard to this clonotype: Which antigen it targets is not known. Base quality data are lacking; no much larger clone is found one base away.

Library creation used PCR. Sequenced on an Illumina HiSeq 2000. The public reads were quality trimmed at Q25 with fastp and then assembled into clones with MiXCR by TCRdb, keeping productive beta chains. Rows are combined by CDR3 protein, so each entry shows the most common genes and DNA. This sample comprises approximately 90,000 distinct CDR3 sequences, roughly 52% of them detected only once. The ten largest account for about a tenth of the sample. Recombination connected TRBV5-4 to TRBJ1-1, and TRBD1 may be the D gene, going by 5 matching bases. The sequencing sample was made of blood. The source of this sequence is a male donor in good health, serving as a control. The nucleotides read TGTGCCGCCTCGGGACGGTCTGGCACTGAAGCTTTCTTT. It encodes CAASGRSGTEAFF.